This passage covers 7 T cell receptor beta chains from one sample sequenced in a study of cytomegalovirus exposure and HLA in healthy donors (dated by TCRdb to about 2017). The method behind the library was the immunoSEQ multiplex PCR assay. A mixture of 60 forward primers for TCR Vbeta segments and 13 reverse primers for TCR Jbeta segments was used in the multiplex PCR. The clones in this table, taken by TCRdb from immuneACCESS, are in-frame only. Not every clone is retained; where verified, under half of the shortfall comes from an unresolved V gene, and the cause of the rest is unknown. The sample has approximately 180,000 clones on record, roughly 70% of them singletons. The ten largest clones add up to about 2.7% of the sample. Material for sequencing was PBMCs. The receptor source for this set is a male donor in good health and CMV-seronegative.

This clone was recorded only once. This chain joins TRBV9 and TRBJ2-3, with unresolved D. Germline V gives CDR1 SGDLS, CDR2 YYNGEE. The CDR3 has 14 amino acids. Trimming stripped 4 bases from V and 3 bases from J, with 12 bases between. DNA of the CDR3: TGTGCCAGCAGCCCTCGCACGGGTACAGATACGCAGTATTTT. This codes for CASSPRTGTDTQYF.

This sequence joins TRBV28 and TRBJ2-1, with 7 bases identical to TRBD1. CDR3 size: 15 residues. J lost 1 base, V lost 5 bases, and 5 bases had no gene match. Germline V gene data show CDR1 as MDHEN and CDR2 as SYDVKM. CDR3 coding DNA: TGTGCCAGCAGTCAGGGGGAGCAGTCCTACAATGAGCAGTTCTTC. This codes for CASSQGEQSYNEQFF. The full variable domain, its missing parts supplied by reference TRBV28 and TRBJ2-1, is DVKVTQSSRYLVKRTGEKVFLECVQDMDHENMFWYRQDPGLGLRLIYFSYDVKMKEKGDIPEGYSVSREKKERFSLILESASTNQTSMYLCASSQGEQSYNEQFFGPGTRLTVL.

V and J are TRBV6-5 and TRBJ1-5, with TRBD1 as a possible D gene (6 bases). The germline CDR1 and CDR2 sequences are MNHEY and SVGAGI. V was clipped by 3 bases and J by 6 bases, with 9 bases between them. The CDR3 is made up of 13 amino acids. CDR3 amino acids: CASSYQGSQPQHF. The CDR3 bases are TGTGCCAGCAGTTATCAGGGGAGTCAGCCCCAGCATTTT.

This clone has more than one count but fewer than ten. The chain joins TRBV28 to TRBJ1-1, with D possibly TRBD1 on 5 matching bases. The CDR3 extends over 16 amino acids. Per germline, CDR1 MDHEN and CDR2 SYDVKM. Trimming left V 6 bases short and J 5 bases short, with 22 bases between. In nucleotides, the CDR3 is TGTGCCAGCAGCTTGGGGCGGGTCGGGGGAGGAACTGAAGCTTTCTTT. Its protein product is CASSLGRVGGGTEAFF.

CDR3 protein: CARSSYRGLAEAFF. Written as DNA, the CDR3 is TGTGCCAGAAGCTCCTACAGGGGGCTCGCTGAAGCTTTCTTT. The chain links TRBV7-5 to TRBJ1-1; TRBD1 is the table's D call and was not checked against the DNA. TRBV7-5 is recorded as a pseudogene. This CDR3 comprises 14 residues.

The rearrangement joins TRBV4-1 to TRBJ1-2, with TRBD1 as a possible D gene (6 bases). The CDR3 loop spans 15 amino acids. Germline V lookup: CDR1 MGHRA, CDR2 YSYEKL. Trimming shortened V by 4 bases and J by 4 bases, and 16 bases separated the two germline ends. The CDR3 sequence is CASSPGRGAGYGYTF. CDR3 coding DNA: TGCGCCAGCAGCCCAGGACGGGGGGCCGGCTATGGCTACACCTTC.

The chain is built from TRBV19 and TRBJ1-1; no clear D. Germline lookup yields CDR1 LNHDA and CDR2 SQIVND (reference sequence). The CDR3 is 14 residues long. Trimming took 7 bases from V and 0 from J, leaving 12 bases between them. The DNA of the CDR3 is TGTGCCAGTACGCCCGGAGGGTTGAACACTGAAGCTTTCTTT. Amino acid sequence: CASTPGGLNTEAFF.